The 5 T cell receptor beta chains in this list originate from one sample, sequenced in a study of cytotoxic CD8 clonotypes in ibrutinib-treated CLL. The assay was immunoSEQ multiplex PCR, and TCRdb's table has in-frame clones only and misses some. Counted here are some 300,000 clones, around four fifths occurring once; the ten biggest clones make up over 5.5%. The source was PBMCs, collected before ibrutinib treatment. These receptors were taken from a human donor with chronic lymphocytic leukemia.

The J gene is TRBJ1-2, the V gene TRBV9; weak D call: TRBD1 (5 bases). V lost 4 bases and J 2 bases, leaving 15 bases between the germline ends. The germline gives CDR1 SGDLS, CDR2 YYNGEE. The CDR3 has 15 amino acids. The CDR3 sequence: CASSSTRELNYGYTF. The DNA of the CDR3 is TGTGCCAGCAGCTCCACCAGGGAGTTGAACTATGGCTACACCTTC.

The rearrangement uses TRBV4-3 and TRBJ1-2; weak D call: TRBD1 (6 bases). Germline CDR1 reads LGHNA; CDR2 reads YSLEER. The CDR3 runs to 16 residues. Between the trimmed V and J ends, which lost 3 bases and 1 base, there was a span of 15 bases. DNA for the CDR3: TGCGCCAGCAGCCAGGATACAGGGAGCCTTAACTATGGCTACACCTTC. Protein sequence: CASSQDTGSLNYGYTF.

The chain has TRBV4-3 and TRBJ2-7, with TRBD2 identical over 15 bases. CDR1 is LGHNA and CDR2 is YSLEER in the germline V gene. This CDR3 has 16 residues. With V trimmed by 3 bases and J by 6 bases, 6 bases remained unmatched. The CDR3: CASSQGLAGGGSEQYF. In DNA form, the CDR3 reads TGCGCCAGCAGCCAGGGACTAGCGGGGGGAGGTTCCGAGCAGTACTTC.

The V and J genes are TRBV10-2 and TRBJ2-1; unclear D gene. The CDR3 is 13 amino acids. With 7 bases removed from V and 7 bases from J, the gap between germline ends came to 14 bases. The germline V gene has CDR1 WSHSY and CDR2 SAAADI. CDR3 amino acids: CASNSLRANEQFF. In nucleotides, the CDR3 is TGCGCCAGCAATTCCCTTCGGGCTAATGAGCAGTTCTTC.

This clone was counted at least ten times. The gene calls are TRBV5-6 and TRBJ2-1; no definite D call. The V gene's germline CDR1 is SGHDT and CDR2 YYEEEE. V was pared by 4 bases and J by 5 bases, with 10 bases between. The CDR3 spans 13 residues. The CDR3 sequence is CASSLWSNNEQFF. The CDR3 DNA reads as TGTGCCAGCAGCCTGTGGAGTAACAATGAGCAGTTCTTC. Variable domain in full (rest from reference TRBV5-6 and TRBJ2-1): DAGVTQSPTHLIKTRGQQVTLRCSPKSGHDTVSWYQQALGQGPQFIFQYYEEEERQRGNFPDRFSGHQFPNYSSELNVNALLLGDSALYLCASSLWSNNEQFFGPGTRLTVL.